The 29 T cell receptor beta chains below were found in one sample sequenced in a study of T cell changes during pregnancy in multiple sclerosis (dated by TCRdb to the late 2010s). Library preparation was by the immunoSEQ multiplex PCR assay. This immuneACCESS table, as held by TCRdb, lists in-frame sequences with V and J called but not all clones. Of the missing ones, under half trace to an unresolved V gene in checked studies; the others have no known cause. The sample table shows over 70,000 clones, and over 90% are seen once. The ten largest account for 0.65% to 0.95% of the sample. The specimen was peripheral blood, collected in the third trimester of pregnancy. These receptors were obtained from a female donor with multiple sclerosis, enrolled in a pregnancy study.

This chain uses TRBV28 with TRBJ1-3, with D hard to call. The CDR3 consists of 18 residues. The V end lost 6 bases, the J end lost 7 bases, and 28 bases lay between the germline ends. Germline V gene lookup returns CDR1 MDHEN and CDR2 SYDVKM. In DNA, the CDR3 is TGTGCCAGCAGATCAGTCGGGGTCAATGCCCATGGTATGAACACCATATATTTT. Translated: CASRSVGVNAHGMNTIYF.

This clone was counted a few times. The chain has TRBV19 and TRBJ2-1; 9 bases are a match to TRBD2. The V segment lost 10 bases and the J segment 7 bases; nucleotides outside the gene matches: 11. The length of the CDR3 is 14 residues. Per the germline V gene, CDR1 is LNHDA and CDR2 is SQIVND (reference sequence). The CDR3 nucleotides read TGTGCCACTATCGCGGCTAGCGGGATTAATGAGCAGTTCTTC. Its protein product is CATIAASGINEQFF.

This chain connects TRBV9 to TRBJ2-6; the D gene is possibly TRBD2 (5 bases). In germline, CDR1 is SGDLS, CDR2 YYNGEE. CDR3 size: 16 residues. Trimming shortened V by 5 bases and J by 5 bases, and 17 bases separated the two germline ends. This CDR3 is CASSFSLAGRANVLTF. The CDR3 region has the DNA TGTGCCAGCAGTTTCAGCCTGGCGGGCCGGGCCAACGTCCTGACTTTC.

This chain links TRBV19 with TRBJ1-1; 9 bases agree with TRBD1. This CDR3 comprises 16 residues. Germline V gene data show CDR1 as LNHDA and CDR2 as SQIVND (reference sequence). Trimming removed 7 bases from V and 5 bases from J; junction bases left unmatched: 14. The CDR3 spells CASNPRDRDVGTEAFF. The CDR3 DNA reads TGTGCCAGTAACCCCCGGGACAGGGACGTAGGGACTGAAGCTTTCTTT.

The chain recombines TRBV25-1 with TRBJ2-1, with D perhaps matching TRBD1 (6 bases). Germline lookup yields CDR1 MGHDK and CDR2 SYGVNS. Deletions cut 5 bases from V and 11 bases from J, with 13 bases between. CDR3 size: 12 residues. CDR3 nucleotide sequence: TGTGCCAGCAGTCCTCGTACAGGGAAGCAGTTCTTC. Translated, it gives CASSPRTGKQFF.

This chain joins TRBV5-6 and TRBJ1-2, with TRBD1 as a possible D gene (5 bases). Germline values: CDR1 SGHDT, CDR2 YYEEEE. Trimming took 3 bases from V and 3 from J, leaving 9 bases between them. CDR3 length equals 13 residues. CDR3 nucleotide sequence: TGTGCCAGCAGCTGGGGCAACGACTATGGCTACACCTTC. It codes for CASSWGNDYGYTF.

This chain connects TRBV28 to TRBJ1-1, with 7 bases identical to TRBD1. The length of the CDR3 is 17 residues. V was clipped by 3 bases and J by 5 bases; unmatched bases: 15. Germline V gene sequence: CDR1 MDHEN, CDR2 SYDVKM. DNA of the CDR3: TGTGCCAGCAGTTTTAGGCGTTGGAACAGGGGTTTAACTGAAGCTTTCTTT. Its translation: CASSFRRWNRGLTEAFF.

The chain uses TRBV21-1 and TRBJ2-7; the DNA was not used to check the table's D call, TRBD1. TRBV21-1 is an annotated pseudogene. This CDR3 spans 16 amino acids. The CDR3 is CASSKGSDRAGYEQYF. The CDR3 nucleotides read TGTGCCAGCAGCAAAGGATCGGACAGGGCCGGCTACGAGCAGTACTTC.

The chain has TRBV4-3 and TRBJ1-2; D is ambiguous. CDR1 LGHNA and CDR2 YSLEER come from the germline V gene. CDR3 length: 15 residues. The V end was cut by 1 base, the J end by 5 bases, with 14 bases between. CDR3 protein: CASSQGTPPRYGYTF. CDR3 DNA sequence: TGCGCCAGCAGCCAAGGGACTCCCCCGAGGTATGGCTACACCTTC.

The J gene is TRBJ2-7, the V gene TRBV6-1, with 9 nucleotides matching TRBD1. This CDR3 has 12 amino acids. CDR1 and CDR2 (germline): MNHNS, SASEGT. The ends lost 8 bases at V and 5 bases at J; junction bases unmatched: 4. CDR3 residues: CASGYRGHEQYF. The CDR3, as DNA: TGTGCCAGCGGATACAGGGGGCACGAGCAGTACTTC.

The genes are TRBV11-2 and TRBJ1-1, with 8 bases lining up with TRBD1. There are 14 residues in the CDR3. Germline assignment: CDR1 SGHAT and CDR2 FQNNGV. Trimming took 7 bases from V and 1 from J; bases not matched to a gene: 5. In DNA form, the CDR3 reads TGTGCCAGCACCTTGGGACAGGCGAACACTGAAGCTTTCTTT. Translation gives CASTLGQANTEAFF.

This CDR3 is CASSLLGGGTDTQYF. The CDR3 DNA is TGTGCCAGCAGCTTACTCGGAGGAGGCACAGATACGCAGTATTTT. The rearrangement joins TRBV11-1 to TRBJ2-3, with D perhaps matching TRBD2 (5 bases). V shed 2 bases and J shed 1 base, with 10 bases lying between them. From germline, CDR1 is SGHAT and CDR2 FQDESV (reference sequence). This CDR3 is 15 amino acids long.

The genes are TRBV15 and TRBJ1-1; the D gene is possibly TRBD1 (5 bases). V lost 0 bases to trimming and J lost 5 bases, with 13 bases between them. This CDR3 has 15 amino acids. Germline CDR1 reads LNHNV; CDR2 reads YYDKDF (reference sequence). The CDR3 loop reads CATSRDKTETTEAFF. The CDR3 region has the DNA TGTGCCACCAGCAGAGACAAGACAGAGACTACTGAAGCTTTCTTT.

The sample holds one count of this clone. V and J are TRBV9 and TRBJ1-1; D is uncertain. V lost 4 bases, J lost 7 bases, and 11 bases lay in between. The CDR3 consists of 12 residues. Germline CDR1 SGDLS, CDR2 YYNGEE. CDR3 coding DNA: TGTGCCAGCAGCCCTAACTCAGGTGAAGCTTTCTTT. It encodes CASSPNSGEAFF.

The V gene is TRBV7-9, the J gene TRBJ2-6; the match to TRBD1 covers 8 bases. The CDR3 runs 16 residues. Germline CDR1 is SEHNR and CDR2 is FQNEAQ (reference sequence). Trimming removed 4 bases from V and 0 bases from J; junction bases left unmatched: 2. The DNA for the CDR3 is TGTGCCAGCAGCTCTGGACAGGGCTCTGGGGCCAACGTCCTGACTTTC. Its protein is CASSSGQGSGANVLTF.

This clone came up a few times. The chain employs TRBV27 and TRBJ1-2; 9 positions agree with TRBD1. The CDR3 is made up of 12 amino acids. J was trimmed by 8 bases and V by 6 bases; bases with no gene match: 4. CDR1 MNHEY and CDR2 SMNVEV come from the germline V gene (reference sequence). CDR3 DNA sequence: TGTGCCAGCAGGACAGGGGGTATGGGCTACACCTTC. Its protein product is CASRTGGMGYTF.

This chain connects TRBV9 to TRBJ2-3; 7 bases line up with TRBD2. CDR3 length equals 16 residues. The V and J ends lost 7 bases and 2 bases, in that order; junction bases with no gene match: 13. Germline CDR1 and CDR2: SGDLS and YYNGEE. The CDR3 DNA sequence: TGTGCCAGCGGCCCCCTAGCGGATTATTACACAGATACGCAGTATTTT. This translates into CASGPLADYYTDTQYF. The full variable domain, in which reference TRBV9 and TRBJ2-3 provide the parts outside the CDR3, is DSGVTQTPKHLITATGQRVTLRCSPRSGDLSVYWYQQSLDQGLQFLIQYYNGEERAKGNILERFSAQQFPDLHSELNLSSLELGDSALYFCASGPLADYYTDTQYFGPGTRLTVL.

The J gene is TRBJ2-5, the V gene TRBV29-1; 16 nucleotides align to TRBD2. Trimming at V came to 6 bases and at J to 5 bases, leaving 6 bases not matched to a gene. Germline CDR1 SQVTM, CDR2 ANQGSEA. This CDR3 contains 15 residues. In DNA, the CDR3 is TGCAGCGTCGGGACTAGCGGGAGGGCCGGCGAGACCCAGTACTTC. This codes for CSVGTSGRAGETQYF.

V usage is TRBV5-6 and J usage is TRBJ1-2; 8 bases map to TRBD1. Germline V gives CDR1 SGHDT, CDR2 YYEEEE. The CDR3 is 12 residues long. Trimming took 4 bases from V and 6 from J; bases not matched to a gene: 2. This CDR3 is CASSPGGHGYTF. CDR3 bases: TGTGCCAGCAGCCCAGGGGGCCATGGCTACACCTTC. Based on the CDR3 plus reference TRBV5-6 and TRBJ1-2, the full variable domain is DAGVTQSPTHLIKTRGQQVTLRCSPKSGHDTVSWYQQALGQGPQFIFQYYEEEERQRGNFPDRFSGHQFPNYSSELNVNALLLGDSALYLCASSPGGHGYTFGSGTRLTVV.

V is TRBV15 and J is TRBJ2-1, with TRBD2 as a possible D gene (5 bases). Trimming removed 0 bases at V and 3 bases at J, with 12 bases between. The V gene's germline CDR1 is LNHNV and CDR2 YYDKDF (reference sequence). This CDR3 comprises 16 residues. The CDR3 here is CATSRDLKRGYNEQFF. The CDR3 DNA reads as TGTGCCACCAGCAGAGATCTCAAACGGGGCTACAATGAGCAGTTCTTC. The whole variable domain, filled in from reference TRBV15 and TRBJ2-1, reads DAMVIQNPRYQVTQFGKPVTLSCSQTLNHNVMYWYQQKSSQAPKLLFHYYDKDFNNEADTPDNFQSRRPNTSFCFLDIRSPGLGDTAMYLCATSRDLKRGYNEQFFGPGTRLTVL.

The chain uses TRBV19 and TRBJ2-1; D gene unclear. The CDR3 has 11 amino acids. Germline lookup yields CDR1 LNHDA and CDR2 SQIVND (reference sequence). Trimming took off 1 base at V and 13 bases at J, with 8 bases between the two ends. CDR3 nucleotide sequence: TGTGCCAGTAGTATAGGAGGTAGACAGTTCTTC. Translated: CASSIGGRQFF.

In DNA form, the CDR3 reads TGTGCCAGCAGGACGGGGCGGGGTCAGCCCCAGCATTTT. The encoded protein is CASRTGRGQPQHF. J is TRBJ1-5 and V is TRBV27; D is possibly TRBD1 (5 bases). The CDR3 is made up of 13 amino acids. Germline V lookup: CDR1 MNHEY, CDR2 SMNVEV (reference sequence). Trimming took 6 bases from V and 6 from J, leaving 12 bases between them.

The V and J genes are TRBV6-1 and TRBJ1-2, with D maybe TRBD1 (6 bases). In germline, CDR1 is MNHNS, CDR2 SASEGT. V dropped 7 bases and J dropped 1 base, with 7 bases sitting between them. This CDR3 is 12 amino acids long. CDR3 sequence reads: CASTDSNYGYTF. The DNA of the CDR3 is TGTGCCAGCACGGACAGTAACTATGGCTACACCTTC.

The chain joins TRBV19 to TRBJ1-3, with 9 bases fitting TRBD1. CDR3 size: 16 residues. Germline V gives CDR1 LNHDA, CDR2 SQIVND (reference sequence). The ends lost 6 bases at V and 2 bases at J; junction bases unmatched: 8. CDR3 region: CASSGDRVKPGNTIYF. The CDR3 DNA reads as TGTGCCAGTAGCGGGGACAGGGTGAAACCTGGAAACACCATATATTTT.

This clone was detected once. This chain connects TRBV20-1 to TRBJ1-1, with D hard to call. V lost 3 bases to trimming and J lost 4 bases, with 6 bases between them. The CDR3 loop spans 11 amino acids. CDR1 is DFQATT, CDR2 SNEGSKA, per germline (reference sequence). The CDR3 DNA reads TGCAGTGCTAGGCGGAGCACTGAAGCTTTCTTT. Translating it yields CSARRSTEAFF.

The rearrangement joins TRBV4-1 to TRBJ2-5, with 8 bases lining up with TRBD2. The CDR3 is made up of 16 amino acids. CDR1 MGHRA and CDR2 YSYEKL come from the germline V gene. With V trimmed by 3 bases and J by 2 bases, 8 bases remained unmatched. The CDR3 sequence is CASSHRAGEVQETQYF. CDR3 nucleotides: TGCGCCAGCAGCCACCGAGCGGGAGAGGTGCAAGAGACCCAGTACTTC.

The chain employs TRBV7-2 and TRBJ2-7; TRBD2 matches 8 bases. The CDR3 is made up of 15 amino acids. J lost 6 bases, V lost 4 bases, and 11 bases had no gene match. CDR1 and CDR2 (germline): SGHTA, FQGNSA. CDR3 nucleotides: TGTGCCAGCAGCTCAAGACTACGGGAGGGTCGCGAGCAGTACTTC. The encoded protein is CASSSRLREGREQYF.

The count of this clone is one. The CDR3: CASSLGGWGGTYEQYF. The CDR3, as DNA: TGTGCCAGCAGCTTAGGGGGATGGGGAGGAACCTACGAGCAGTACTTC. The genes are TRBV7-8 and TRBJ2-7; a possible D gene is TRBD2 (6 bases). Germline CDR1 reads SGHVS; CDR2 reads FQNEAQ. V was clipped by 1 base and J by 2 bases, with 15 bases between them. This CDR3 has 16 residues.

In this sample, this clone turned up once. The chain couples TRBV4-1 to TRBJ1-5; D remains unclear. Between the trimmed V and J ends, which lost 1 base and 6 bases, there was a span of 19 bases. Germline CDR1 is MGHRA and CDR2 is YSYEKL. This CDR3 spans 17 amino acids. CDR3 nucleotide sequence: TGCGCCAGCAGCCAAGGGCCCCTGGGTGGGCGGGTTCAGCCCCAGCATTTT. It yields the protein CASSQGPLGGRVQPQHF.